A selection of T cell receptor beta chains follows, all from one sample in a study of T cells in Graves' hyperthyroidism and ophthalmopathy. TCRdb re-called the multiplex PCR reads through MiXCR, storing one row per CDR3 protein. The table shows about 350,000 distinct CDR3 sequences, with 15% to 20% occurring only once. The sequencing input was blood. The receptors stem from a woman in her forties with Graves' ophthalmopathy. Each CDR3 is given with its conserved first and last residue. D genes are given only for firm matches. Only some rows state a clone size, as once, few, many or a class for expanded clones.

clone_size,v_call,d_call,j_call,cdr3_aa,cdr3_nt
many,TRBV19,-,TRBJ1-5,CASNLAGSNQPQHF,TGTGCCAGTAATTTGGCAGGCTCGAATCAGCCCCAGCATTTT
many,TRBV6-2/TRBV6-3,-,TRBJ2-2,CASSYYLGAGGELFF,TGTGCCAGCAGTTATTACTTGGGGGCCGGCGGGGAGCTGTTTTTT
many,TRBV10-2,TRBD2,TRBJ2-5,CASTTRTSGRYQETQYF,TGCGCCAGCACCACGAGGACTAGCGGGAGGTACCAAGAGACCCAGTACTTC
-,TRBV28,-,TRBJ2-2,CASSLRGRKDTGELFF,TGTGCCAGCAGCCTCCGAGGCCGAAAGGACACCGGGGAGCTGTTTTTT
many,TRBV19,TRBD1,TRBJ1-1,CASSEGGWMNPEAFF,TGTGCCAGTAGTGAAGGGGGCTGGATGAACCCTGAAGCTTTCTTT
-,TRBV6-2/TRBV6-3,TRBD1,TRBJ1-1,CASSYTGATEAFF,TGTGCCAGCAGTTATACAGGGGCCACTGAAGCTTTCTTT
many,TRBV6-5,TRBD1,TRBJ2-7,CASSYSGTGGYEQYF,TGTGCCAGCAGTTACAGCGGGACAGGGGGCTACGAGCAGTACTTC
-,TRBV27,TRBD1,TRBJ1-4,CASRKQGHEKLFF,TGTGCCAGCAGGAAACAGGGGCATGAAAAACTGTTTTTT
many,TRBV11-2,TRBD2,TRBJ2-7,CASSPSLTSGSYEQYF,TGTGCCAGCAGCCCCTCCTTGACTAGCGGGAGTTACGAGCAGTACTTC
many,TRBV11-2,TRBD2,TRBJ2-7,CASSLAGGSHEQYF,TGTGCCAGCAGCTTAGCCGGGGGGTCTCACGAGCAGTACTTC
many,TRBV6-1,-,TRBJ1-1,CASSSGRMTEAFF,TGTGCCAGCTCTTCAGGGCGTATGACTGAAGCTTTCTTT
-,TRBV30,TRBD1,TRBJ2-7,CAWSNQMGQGLRDEQYF,TGTGCCTGGAGTAACCAAATGGGACAGGGACTTAGGGACGAGCAGTACTTC
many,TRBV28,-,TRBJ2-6,CASTLGVRTSGANVLTF,TGTGCCAGCACCCTAGGGGTCCGGACCTCTGGGGCCAACGTCCTGACTTTC
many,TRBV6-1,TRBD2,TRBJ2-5,CASSPAGNGYETQYF,TGTGCCAGCAGCCCAGCGGGAAATGGCTATGAGACCCAGTACTTC
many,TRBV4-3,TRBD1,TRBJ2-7,CASSHADRAYEQYF,TGCGCCAGCAGCCATGCGGACAGGGCCTACGAGCAGTACTTC
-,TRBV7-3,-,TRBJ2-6,CASSTGRSGANVLTF,TGTGCCAGCAGCACGGGCCGCTCTGGGGCCAACGTCCTGACTTTC
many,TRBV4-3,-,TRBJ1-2,CASSQGAGYGYTF,TGCGCCAGCAGCCAGGGGGCCGGCTATGGCTACACCTTC
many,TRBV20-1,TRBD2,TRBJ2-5,CSAETSGRPSRTQYF,TGCAGTGCTGAAACTAGCGGGAGACCTTCCAGGACCCAGTACTTC
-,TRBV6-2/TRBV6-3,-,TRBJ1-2,CASRGRTNYGYTF,TGTGCCAGCCGTGGCAGAACTAACTATGGCTACACCTTC
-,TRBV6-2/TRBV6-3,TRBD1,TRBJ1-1,CASRGDRETEAFF,TGTGCCAGCAGAGGGGACAGGGAAACTGAAGCTTTCTTT
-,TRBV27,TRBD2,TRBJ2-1,CACSRRLAGGPNEQFF,TGTGCCTGCAGCCGCCGACTAGCGGGAGGGCCAAATGAGCAGTTCTTC
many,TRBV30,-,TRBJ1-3,CAWSWFTRSSGNTIYF,TGTGCCTGGAGTTGGTTTACGAGGAGCTCTGGAAACACCATATATTTT
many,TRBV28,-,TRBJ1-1,CASSLSYLGEAFF,TGTGCCAGCAGTTTATCGTACCTGGGTGAAGCTTTCTTT
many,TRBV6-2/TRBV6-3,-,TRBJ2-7,CASRELGEQYF,TGTGCCAGCAGGGAGCTGGGGGAGCAGTACTTC
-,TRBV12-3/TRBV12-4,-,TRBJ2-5,CASTLMWPGTQYF,TGTGCCAGCACCTTGATGTGGCCGGGGACCCAGTACTTC
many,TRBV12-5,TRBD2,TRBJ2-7,CASGLSGTTSHEQYF,TGTGCTAGTGGTCTGTCCGGGACTACCTCTCACGAGCAGTACTTC
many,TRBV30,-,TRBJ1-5,CAWRTGRGQPQHF,TGTGCCTGGCGTACAGGGAGGGGGCAGCCCCAGCATTTT
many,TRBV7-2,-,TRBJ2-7,CASSLHRLEQYF,TGTGCCAGCAGCTTACATAGGCTCGAGCAGTACTTC
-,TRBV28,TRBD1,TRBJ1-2,CATFQWRTGDYGYTF,TGTGCCACCTTCCAATGGAGGACAGGTGACTATGGCTACACCTTC
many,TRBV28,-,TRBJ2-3,CASTASTDTQYF,TGTGCCAGCACAGCTAGCACAGATACGCAGTATTTT
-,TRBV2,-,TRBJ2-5,CASRPTRVETQYF,TGTGCCAGCAGACCTACTCGGGTGGAGACCCAGTACTTC
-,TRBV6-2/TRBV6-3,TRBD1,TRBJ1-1,CASSRDRAYTEAFF,TGTGCCAGCAGCCGAGACAGGGCGTACACTGAAGCTTTCTTT
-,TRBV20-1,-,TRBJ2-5,CSALNLGVQETQYF,TGCAGTGCTCTAAATCTGGGGGTCCAAGAGACCCAGTACTTC
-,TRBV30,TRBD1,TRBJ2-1,CAWSVSGGIYNEQFF,TGTGCCTGGAGTGTTTCAGGGGGCATCTACAATGAGCAGTTCTTC
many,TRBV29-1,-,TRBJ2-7,CSVEGTSYEQYF,TGCAGCGTTGAAGGGACTTCCTACGAGCAGTACTTC
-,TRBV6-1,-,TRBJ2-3,CASRGLSTDTQYF,TGTGCCAGCAGGGGACTTTCCACAGATACGCAGTATTTT
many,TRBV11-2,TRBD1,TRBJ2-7,CASSLDTGQGISYEQYF,TGTGCCAGCAGCTTAGATACAGGACAGGGGATCTCCTACGAGCAGTACTTC
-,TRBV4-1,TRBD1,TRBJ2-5,CASSQGDPGQLMWTQYF,TGCGCCAGCAGCCAAGGAGACCCGGGACAGCTTATGTGGACCCAGTACTTC
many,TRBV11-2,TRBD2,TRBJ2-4,CASSSVSGGNIQYF,TGTGCCAGCAGCTCAGTTAGCGGGGGGAACATTCAGTACTTC
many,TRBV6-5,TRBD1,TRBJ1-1,CASTGTGGFTEAFF,TGTGCCAGCACGGGGACAGGGGGCTTCACTGAAGCTTTCTTT
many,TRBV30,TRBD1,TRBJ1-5,CAWNRQGLSNQPQHF,TGTGCCTGGAACCGACAGGGGTTGAGCAATCAGCCCCAGCATTTT
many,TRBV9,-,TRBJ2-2,CASSLHPRAHNTGELFF,TGTGCCAGCAGCCTGCACCCCCGGGCCCACAACACCGGGGAGCTGTTTTTT
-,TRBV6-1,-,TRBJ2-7,CASTERLSSYEQYF,TGTGCCAGCACTGAAAGGCTTAGCTCCTACGAGCAGTACTTC
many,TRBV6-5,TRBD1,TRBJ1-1,CASTISWDRPHLAFF,TGTGCCAGCACCATCTCGTGGGACAGGCCCCATTTGGCTTTCTTT
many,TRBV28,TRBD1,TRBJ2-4,CASSPPRDRLPIAKNIQYF,TGTGCCAGCTCCCCGCCCCGGGACAGGCTACCAATAGCCAAAAACATTCAGTACTTC
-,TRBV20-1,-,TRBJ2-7,CSAPRDPPYEQYF,TGCAGTGCTCCACGGGACCCCCCCTACGAGCAGTACTTC
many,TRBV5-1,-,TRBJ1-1,CASSLETGTMNTEAFF,TGCGCCAGCAGCTTGGAAACAGGGACCATGAACACTGAAGCTTTCTTT
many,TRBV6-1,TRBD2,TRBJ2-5,CARRLASGLQETQYF,TGTGCCAGGCGTTTAGCTAGCGGCCTACAAGAGACCCAGTACTTC
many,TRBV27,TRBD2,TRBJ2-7,CASSPTRTSSYEQYF,TGTGCCAGCAGTCCAACCAGGACTAGCTCCTACGAGCAGTACTTC
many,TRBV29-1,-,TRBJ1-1,CSVVQGVGDTEAFF,TGCAGCGTTGTCCAGGGCGTCGGGGACACTGAAGCTTTCTTT
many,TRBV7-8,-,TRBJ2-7,CASSFPSAGEQYF,TGTGCCAGCAGCTTCCCTAGCGCGGGCGAGCAGTACTTC
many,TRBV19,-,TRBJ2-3,CASSTDPSDTQYF,TGTGCCAGTAGTACCGATCCCTCAGATACGCAGTATTTT
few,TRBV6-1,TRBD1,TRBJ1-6,CASRRPYQGQGFSPLHF,TGTGCCAGCAGGCGCCCGTACCAGGGACAGGGGTTTTCACCCCTCCACTTT